Shown below are 30 T cell receptor beta chains from a single sample sequenced in a study of T cell responses to AZD1222 COVID-19 vaccine. Clones were sequenced by immunoSEQ multiplex PCR, and TCRdb holds only the in-frame ones, with some missing. Of about 52,000 clones listed, roughly 86% are singletons. This specimen consisted of peripheral blood, obtained 28 days after the second AZD1222 dose. These receptors all stem from an adult who received the AZD1222 COVID-19 vaccine.

This clone has a handful of counts. The V gene is TRBV19, the J gene TRBJ2-5; maybe TRBD2 (6 bases). The germline CDR1 and CDR2 sequences are LNHDA and SQIVND (reference sequence). This CDR3 spans 15 amino acids. The V end was cut by 3 bases, the J end by 3 bases, with 14 bases between. Here the CDR3 reads CASSISGAGKETQYF. In DNA form, the CDR3 reads TGTGCCAGTAGTATCTCCGGGGCGGGGAAAGAGACCCAGTACTTC.

J is TRBJ1-2 and V is TRBV4-1; D is possibly TRBD1 (5 bases). Between the trimmed V and J ends, which lost 1 base and 7 bases, there was a span of 10 bases. Germline CDR1 reads MGHRA; CDR2 reads YSYEKL. The CDR3 is 13 amino acids. The CDR3 spells CASSQGGGAGYTF. CDR3 coding DNA: TGCGCCAGCAGCCAAGGGGGGGGTGCTGGCTACACCTTC.

The chain uses TRBV20-1 and TRBJ2-7, with 7 nucleotides matching TRBD1. Germline V gene sequence: CDR1 DFQATT, CDR2 SNEGSKA (reference sequence). Losses at the gene ends were 4 bases for V and 3 bases for J; bases not matched to a gene: 3. The CDR3 totals 12 residues. This CDR3 reads CSATDRVYEQYF. The CDR3 bases are TGCAGTGCTACTGACAGGGTCTACGAGCAGTACTTC.

The CDR3 DNA follows: TGTGCCAGCAGTGGCAGGGCCGACACTGAAGCTTTCTTT. Translated: CASSGRADTEAFF. The chain recombines TRBV27 with TRBJ1-1, with D tentatively TRBD1 (5 bases). Trimming left V 5 bases short and J 3 bases short, with 10 bases between. CDR1 is MNHEY and CDR2 is SMNVEV in the germline V gene (reference sequence). This CDR3 region has 13 residues.

The chain's CDR3 is CASSLDQSGEAFF. The CDR3 nucleotides are TGTGCCAGCAGCTTGGACCAATCGGGTGAAGCTTTCTTT. The rearrangement uses TRBV11-2 and TRBJ1-1; D remains ambiguous. V was cut by 3 bases and J by 7 bases, with 12 bases left in between. Germline CDR1 reads SGHAT; CDR2 reads FQNNGV. The CDR3 consists of 13 residues.

CDR3 residues: CASSPHLGQSVNTGELFF. The CDR3 DNA reads as TGCGCCAGCAGCCCCCATTTAGGACAGTCTGTCAACACCGGGGAGCTGTTTTTT. V is TRBV4-1 and J is TRBJ2-2; a possible D gene is TRBD1 (6 bases). V lost 4 bases to trimming and J lost 2 bases, with 20 bases between them. The CDR3 runs to 18 residues. Germline values: CDR1 MGHRA, CDR2 YSYEKL.

This clone showed up just once. The chain has TRBV5-4 and TRBJ2-7, with D possibly TRBD2 on 6 matching bases. The CDR3 loop spans 13 amino acids. CDR1 and CDR2 from the germline V gene are SGHNT and YYREEE (reference sequence). Trimming pared 4 bases from V and 1 base from J, leaving 9 bases between. The CDR3 nucleotides are TGTGCCAGCAGCGGGGGACTTTCCTACGAGCAGTACTTC. Translating gives CASSGGLSYEQYF.

This chain uses TRBV7-8 with TRBJ1-2, with D maybe TRBD1 (5 bases). Germline V CDR1 and CDR2: SGHVS, FQNEAQ. Trimming pared 5 bases from V and 6 bases from J, leaving 19 bases between. The CDR3 consists of 15 residues. For the CDR3, the DNA is TGTGCCAGCAGCCGAGGACACAGCGCGGCGGATGGCTACACCTTC. Protein: CASSRGHSAADGYTF. The full variable domain, in which reference TRBV7-8 and TRBJ1-2 provide the parts outside the CDR3, is GAGVSQSPRYKVAKRGQDVALRCDPISGHVSLFWYQQALGQGPEFLTYFQNEAQLDKSGLPSDRFFAERPEGSVSTLKIQRTQQEDSAVYLCASSRGHSAADGYTFGSGTRLTVV.

J is TRBJ1-6 and V is TRBV27; D not resolved. Per germline, CDR1 MNHEY and CDR2 SMNVEV (reference sequence). This CDR3 comprises 15 residues. V dropped 4 bases and J dropped 6 bases, with 13 bases sitting between them. Here the CDR3 reads CASSSRPPSNSPLHF. For the CDR3, the DNA is TGTGCCAGCAGTTCCCGACCGCCATCTAATTCACCCCTCCACTTT.

The V and J genes are TRBV9 and TRBJ1-6; D is perhaps TRBD1 (6 bases). CDR1 and CDR2 from the germline V gene are SGDLS and YYNGEE. CDR3 length: 15 residues. Trimming took off 4 bases at V and 13 bases at J, with 21 bases between the two ends. The CDR3, as DNA: TGTGCCAGCAGCCCATTTCAGACAGGTGGGGGGCCCCTCCACTTT. This translates into CASSPFQTGGGPLHF. Complete variable domain (other parts from reference TRBV9 and TRBJ1-6): DSGVTQTPKHLITATGQRVTLRCSPRSGDLSVYWYQQSLDQGLQFLIQYYNGEERAKGNILERFSAQQFPDLHSELNLSSLELGDSALYFCASSPFQTGGGPLHFGNGTRLTVT.

V is TRBV7-2 and J is TRBJ2-3, with 14 bases that match TRBD2. The CDR3 is 16 residues long. V trimming: 5 bases; J trimming: 1 base; junction bases outside the gene matches: 2. Per the germline V gene, CDR1 is SGHTA and CDR2 is FQGNSA. The CDR3 sequence is CASSPGLAGGTDTQYF. The CDR3 bases are TGTGCCAGCAGCCCGGGACTAGCGGGAGGCACAGATACGCAGTATTTT.

The chain recombines TRBV12-3 or TRBV12-4 with TRBJ2-3; no firm D call. The length of the CDR3 is 12 residues. Trimming pared 2 bases from V and 6 bases from J, leaving 6 bases between. CDR3 in amino acids: CASSLKVDTQYF. The DNA of the CDR3 is TGTGCCAGCAGTTTAAAAGTGGATACGCAGTATTTT.

This sequence joins TRBV3-1 (or the pseudogene TRBV3-2) and TRBJ2-3; D perhaps matches TRBD2 (5 bases). The germline V gene has CDR1 LGHDT and CDR2 YNNKEL (reference sequence). There are 14 residues in the CDR3. Trimming stripped 4 bases from V and 5 bases from J, with 13 bases between. The CDR3, as DNA: TGTGCCAGCAGCCCCTCCCTAGCCGAAGATACGCAGTATTTT. Residues: CASSPSLAEDTQYF.

The V gene is TRBV7-6, the J gene TRBJ2-1, with TRBD2 identical over 13 bases. Germline V lookup: CDR1 SGHVS, CDR2 FNYEAQ. The CDR3 spans 20 residues. V trimming: 5 bases; J trimming: 1 base; junction bases outside the gene matches: 14. The CDR3 nucleotides are TGTGCCAGCAGCCCCGGGACTAGCGGGACTTTTTTTCTGTCCTACAATGAGCAGTTCTTC. It yields the protein CASSPGTSGTFFLSYNEQFF.

V usage is TRBV19 and J usage is TRBJ1-5; 7 bases are shared with TRBD1. CDR1 LNHDA and CDR2 SQIVND come from the germline V gene (reference sequence). Trimming at V came to 6 bases and at J to 0 bases, leaving 5 bases not matched to a gene. This CDR3 has 15 residues. DNA for the CDR3: TGTGCCAGTAGCACCCGGGACAGTAGCAATCAGCCCCAGCATTTT. Amino acid sequence: CASSTRDSSNQPQHF.

This chain uses TRBV15 with TRBJ2-3, with D possibly matching TRBD2 (6 bases). V lost 9 bases to trimming and J lost 3 bases, with 16 bases between them. CDR3 length: 14 amino acids. The V gene's germline CDR1 is LNHNV and CDR2 YYDKDF (reference sequence). The CDR3 bases are TGTGCCACGGGGGAGGCCAGAACGACAGATACGCAGTATTTT. Protein: CATGEARTTDTQYF.

The rearrangement joins TRBV3-1 (or the pseudogene TRBV3-2) to TRBJ2-1; TRBD2 is a possible D gene (6 bases). Germline CDR1 is LGHDT and CDR2 is YNNKEL (reference sequence). CDR3 size: 14 residues. Trimming pared 4 bases from V and 3 bases from J, leaving 10 bases between. CDR3 sequence reads: CASSPGTYYNEQFF. The CDR3 DNA follows: TGTGCCAGCAGCCCCGGGACTTACTACAATGAGCAGTTCTTC.

This chain uses TRBV18 with TRBJ1-2, with a weak D call TRBD1 (6 bases). Germline CDR1 is KGHSH and CDR2 is LQKENI. The CDR3 has 14 amino acids. The V and J ends lost 0 bases and 5 bases respectively, with 10 bases between them. In nucleotides, the CDR3 is TGTGCCAGCTCACCACCCCAGGGGAGTTATGGCTACACCTTC. Translation gives CASSPPQGSYGYTF.

The gene calls are TRBV7-9 and TRBJ2-6; D remains ambiguous. Trimming took 7 bases from V and 6 from J, leaving 13 bases between them. CDR1 is SEHNR, CDR2 FQNEAQ, per germline (reference sequence). The CDR3 extends over 14 amino acids. The chain's CDR3 is CASTPNQEANVLTF. The CDR3 bases are TGTGCCAGCACCCCGAACCAGGAGGCCAACGTCCTGACTTTC.

The DNA of the CDR3 is TGTGCCACCAGTGCCGAAGAGACCCAGTACTTC. Translation gives CATSAEETQYF. This rearrangement joins TRBV24-1 to TRBJ2-5, with unresolved D. The V gene lost 5 bases and the J gene lost 3 bases, with 3 bases spanning the gap. This CDR3 has 11 residues. Germline V CDR1 and CDR2: KGHDR, SFDVKD.

The V call is TRBV12-3 or TRBV12-4, the J call TRBJ2-7, with D perhaps TRBD2 (5 bases). Trimming removed 5 bases from V and 0 bases from J, with 8 bases in between. The CDR3 runs 13 residues. The CDR3 reads CASSGESSYEQYF. DNA for the CDR3: TGTGCCAGCAGTGGGGAGAGCTCCTACGAGCAGTACTTC.

The rearrangement joins TRBV6-1 to TRBJ2-3, with a tentative D call TRBD2 (5 bases). The CDR3 length is 16 residues. Trimming took off 3 bases at V and 2 bases at J, with 15 bases between the two ends. The germline CDR1 and CDR2 sequences are MNHNS and SASEGT. The CDR3 spells CASSESGRPYTDTQYF. The CDR3 DNA is TGTGCCAGCAGTGAGAGTGGGAGACCTTACACAGATACGCAGTATTTT.

The V gene is TRBV5-4, the J gene TRBJ1-4; D might be TRBD1 (5 bases). This CDR3 has 15 residues. Germline values: CDR1 SGHNT, CDR2 YYREEE (reference sequence). The V end lost 0 bases, the J end lost 7 bases, and 13 bases lay between the germline ends. This CDR3 is CASSLEPGRREKLFF. The DNA for the CDR3 is TGTGCCAGCAGCTTGGAGCCAGGGCGGCGTGAAAAACTGTTTTTT.

The rearrangement links TRBV18 to TRBJ2-3; TRBD1 might be the D (5 bases). Germline values: CDR1 KGHSH, CDR2 LQKENI. The CDR3 is 15 amino acids. V lost 2 bases, J lost 3 bases, and 12 bases lay in between. The CDR3 region is CASSPKSRGTDTQYF. CDR3 sequence (DNA): TGTGCCAGCTCACCAAAGAGTAGGGGTACAGATACGCAGTATTTT.

The chain carries TRBV10-3 and TRBJ2-3, with no clear D. Germline V lookup: CDR1 ENHRY, CDR2 SYGVKD. This CDR3 is built from 14 residues. The V end lost 3 bases, the J end lost 6 bases, and 13 bases lay between the germline ends. This CDR3 is CAISDPDGFDTQYF. DNA for the CDR3: TGTGCCATCAGTGACCCGGACGGATTCGATACGCAGTATTTT.

On this clone itself: The sample contains more than one DNA sequence encoding this CDR3. The chain combines TRBV7-9 with TRBJ2-7; D not resolved. The CDR3 runs 14 residues. CDR1 is SEHNR and CDR2 is FQNEAQ in the germline V gene (reference sequence). Trimming took off 2 bases at V and 0 bases at J, with 8 bases between the two ends. CDR3 region: CASSLLGSSYEQYF. CDR3 DNA sequence: TGTGCCAGCAGCTTACTGGGATCCTCCTACGAGCAGTACTTC.

The V gene is TRBV25-1, the J gene TRBJ2-2; D not resolved. CDR3 length: 15 amino acids. Trimming shortened V by 3 bases and J by 1 base, and 9 bases separated the two germline ends. CDR1 and CDR2 from the germline V gene are MGHDK and SYGVNS. CDR3 region: CASSDPRKNTGELFF. In nucleotides, the CDR3 is TGTGCCAGCAGTGACCCCAGGAAGAACACCGGGGAGCTGTTTTTT. Supplemented by reference TRBV25-1 and TRBJ2-2, the full variable domain reads EADIYQTPRYLVIGTGKKITLECSQTMGHDKMYWYQQDPGMELHLIHYSYGVNSTEKGDLSSESTVSRIRTEHFPLTLESARPSHTSQYLCASSDPRKNTGELFFGEGSRLTVL.

The chain carries TRBV28 and TRBJ2-7, with D possibly matching TRBD2 (7 bases). CDR1 MDHEN and CDR2 SYDVKM come from the germline V gene. The CDR3 spans 15 residues. V lost 5 bases and J 4 bases, leaving 18 bases between the germline ends. The CDR3 sequence is CASSPGAGAGYEQYF. The CDR3, as DNA: TGTGCCAGCAGTCCTGGCGCGGGGGCGGGTTACGAGCAGTACTTC.

The rearrangement joins TRBV28 to TRBJ2-4; D not resolved. This CDR3 comprises 16 residues. V lost 4 bases to trimming and J lost 0 bases, with 13 bases between them. The germline V gene encodes CDR1 MDHEN and CDR2 SYDVKM. The CDR3 DNA reads as TGTGCCAGCAGTTCCCCCGAAGCCTTAGCCAAAAACATTCAGTACTTC. It is translated as CASSSPEALAKNIQYF.

The V gene is TRBV4-2, the J gene TRBJ2-6; tentative D call: TRBD2 (6 bases). Trimming cost V 0 bases and J 0 bases, with 18 bases left between them. Per germline, CDR1 LGHNA and CDR2 YNFKEQ. The CDR3 totals 20 residues. The CDR3 DNA reads TGTGCCAGCAGCCAAGATGTCGGCGGGACCACGCTCTCTGGGGCCAACGTCCTGACTTTC. This translates into CASSQDVGGTTLSGANVLTF.